The 2 T cell receptor beta chains below were found in one sample sequenced in a study of blood T cell repertoires in COVID-19. Generated by immunoSEQ multiplex PCR, the TCRdb table keeps only in-frame clones and is missing some. The top ten clones hold over 1.5% of a sample with about 250,000 clones, about 89% of them seen once. The sequencing sample was made of PBMCs or T cells enriched from blood (not recorded which). The receptors stem from a woman aged 18-29 years who had recovered from COVID-19.

CDR3: CASSIGTSGVDEQFF. CDR3 DNA sequence: TGTGCCAGCAGCATTGGGACTAGCGGGGTAGATGAGCAGTTCTTC. The chain links TRBV9 to TRBJ2-1, with 13 bases matching TRBD2. Germline assignment: CDR1 SGDLS and CDR2 YYNGEE. The CDR3 has 15 amino acids. With 4 bases clipped from V and 8 bases from J, the junction kept 6 bases outside the gene matches.

V is TRBV5-4 and J is TRBJ1-2, with D uncertain. Germline assignment: CDR1 SGHNT and CDR2 YYREEE (reference sequence). Trimming removed 2 bases at V and 2 bases at J, with 10 bases between. The CDR3 sequence is 14 residues long. The CDR3 DNA follows: TGTGCCAGCAGCTTTCGGGGTGTAAACTATGGCTACACCTTC. It codes for CASSFRGVNYGYTF.